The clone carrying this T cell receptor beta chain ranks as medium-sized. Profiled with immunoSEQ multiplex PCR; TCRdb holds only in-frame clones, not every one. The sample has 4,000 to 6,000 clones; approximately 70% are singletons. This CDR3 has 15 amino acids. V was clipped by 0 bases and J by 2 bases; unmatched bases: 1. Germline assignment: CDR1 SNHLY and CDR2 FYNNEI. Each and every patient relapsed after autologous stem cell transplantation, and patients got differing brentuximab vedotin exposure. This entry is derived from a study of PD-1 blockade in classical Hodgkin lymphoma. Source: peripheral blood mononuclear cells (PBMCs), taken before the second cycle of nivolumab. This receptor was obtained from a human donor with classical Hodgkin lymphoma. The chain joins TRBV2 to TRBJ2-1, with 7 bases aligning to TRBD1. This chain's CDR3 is CASSEAGGAYNEQFF. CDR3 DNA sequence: TGTGCCAGCAGTGAAGCAGGGGGCGCCTACAATGAGCAGTTCTTC.